The 10 T cell receptor beta chains in this list originate from one sample, sequenced in a study of shared clonotypes between healthy human individuals. The method was immunoSEQ multiplex PCR; TCRdb's version includes in-frame clones alone and lacks a portion of them. This sample has roughly 520,000 clones; about 96% occur once, and the top ten carry about 0.06%. The source material was naive CD4+ T cells sorted from blood. Stated subset: CD45RA+ positively selected. The receptors were sampled from a woman younger than 45 in good health.

J is TRBJ2-2 and V is TRBV5-1, with 7 bases lining up with TRBD2. CDR1 and CDR2 from the germline V gene are SGHRS and YFSETQ. This CDR3 is built from 17 residues. After removal of 4 bases from V and 0 bases from J, the junction contained 9 bases not matched to a gene. CDR3: CASSPTGGLSNTGELFF. The CDR3 DNA is TGCGCCAGCAGCCCGACCGGGGGACTATCGAACACCGGGGAGCTGTTTTTT.

This clone was recorded only once. The chain carries TRBV12-5 and TRBJ2-7; the D is unclear. The CDR3 is 15 residues long. V shed 2 bases and J shed 3 bases, with 14 bases lying between them. From germline, CDR1 is LGHNT and CDR2 FRNRAP. The CDR3: CASGLRPPRNYEQYF. The CDR3 DNA sequence: TGTGCTAGTGGTTTGCGGCCGCCGAGAAACTACGAGCAGTACTTC.

The V and J genes are TRBV5-1 and TRBJ2-4; D might be TRBD2 (6 bases). Trimming shortened V by 2 bases and J by 9 bases, and 12 bases separated the two germline ends. Germline V CDR1 and CDR2: SGHRS, YFSETQ. The CDR3 is 13 residues long. The CDR3 DNA follows: TGCGCCAGCAGCTTAAAAGCGGAGGGCATTCAGTACTTC. This codes for CASSLKAEGIQYF.

This clone was seen a single time. The rearrangement uses TRBV11-2 and TRBJ2-2, with TRBD2 identical over 10 bases. The J segment lost 4 bases and the V segment lost 6 bases, leaving 5 bases of the junction unmatched. Germline V CDR1 and CDR2: SGHAT, FQNNGV. The CDR3 is 15 residues long. The CDR3 nucleotides read TGTGCCAGCAGACGCGGGACTAGCGTCACCGGGGAGCTGTTTTTT. As protein: CASRRGTSVTGELFF.

This clone was detected only once. The same CDR3 can be traced to other DNA sequences in this sample. The rearrangement uses TRBV5-4 and TRBJ1-5; a possible D gene is TRBD1 (6 bases). The CDR3 totals 14 residues. V lost 5 bases and J lost 1, with 10 bases in between. Germline V gene data show CDR1 as SGHNT and CDR2 as YYREEE (reference sequence). CDR3 amino acids: CASSFRGSNQPQHF. CDR3 sequence (DNA): TGTGCCAGCAGTTTTAGGGGGAGCAATCAGCCCCAGCATTTT.

In its sample, this clone was seen once. V usage is TRBV5-4 and J usage is TRBJ2-7, with a possible D match to TRBD2 (5 bases). This CDR3 comprises 14 residues. V was shortened by 1 base and J by 3 bases, with 11 bases between the two germline ends. Germline-derived CDR1 and CDR2 are SGHNT and YYREEE (reference sequence). DNA for the CDR3: TGTGCCAGCAGCTTGCCTTCGGGAAACTACGAGCAGTACTTC. It specifies CASSLPSGNYEQYF.

In this sample, this clone turned up a few times. The J gene is TRBJ2-1, the V gene TRBV2; 8 positions agree with TRBD2. The CDR3 extends over 14 amino acids. V shed 6 bases, J shed 5 bases, and the junction held 6 bases outside the gene matches. The germline CDR1 and CDR2 sequences are SNHLY and FYNNEI. The CDR3 is CASRSREGNNEQFF. CDR3 in DNA: TGTGCCAGCAGGAGTCGGGAGGGGAACAATGAGCAGTTCTTC.

V is TRBV28 and J is TRBJ1-2; 9 bases fit TRBD1. This CDR3 has 13 residues. Germline CDR1 and CDR2: MDHEN and SYDVKM. V was clipped by 7 bases and J by 3 bases; unmatched bases: 3. The CDR3 loop is CASNTGGDYGYTF. The CDR3, as DNA: TGTGCCAGCAACACAGGGGGCGACTATGGCTACACCTTC.

The chain couples TRBV19 to TRBJ2-2; 7 bases align to TRBD1. The CDR3 is made up of 12 amino acids. V dropped 9 bases and J dropped 3; count of bases not matched to a gene: 1. The V gene's germline CDR1 is LNHDA and CDR2 SQIVND (reference sequence). CDR3 in DNA: TGTGCCAGCGGGACAGACACCGGGGAGCTGTTTTTT. Translating gives CASGTDTGELFF. Drawing the rest from reference TRBV19 and TRBJ2-2, the complete variable domain is DGGITQSPKYLFRKEGQNVTLSCEQNLNHDAMYWYRQDPGQGLRLIYYSQIVNDFQKGDIAEGYSVSREKKESFPLTVTSAQKNPTAFYLCASGTDTGELFFGEGSRLTVL.

The CDR3 region is CASSSPPGGGGSSYNEQFF. Here the CDR3 DNA reads TGTGCCAGCAGTAGCCCACCAGGAGGGGGTGGGAGCTCCTACAATGAGCAGTTCTTC. This chain joins TRBV5-4 and TRBJ2-1; D might be TRBD1 or TRBD2, each matching 6 bases. Germline CDR1 and CDR2: SGHNT and YYREEE (reference sequence). CDR3 length: 19 residues. V was clipped by 5 bases and J by 0 bases, with 24 bases between them.